These T cell receptor beta chains were read from a single sample in a study of shared clonotypes between healthy human individuals. Sequencing used immunoSEQ multiplex PCR; TCRdb keeps in-frame clones, though not all of them. This sample yields hundreds of thousands of clones, of which nearly 98% are seen a single time; 0.3% belongs to the top ten. Sample: naive CD8+ T cells sorted from blood. The receptor set was obtained from a man aged 25 to 40 in good health. Each CDR3 is given with its conserved first and last residue. D genes are given only for firm matches. Not every row has a clone size; where given, it reads once, few, many or a size class.

D,size,J,V,CDR3,DNA
TRBD1,once,TRBJ2-5,TRBV14,CASSQTGVWREGETQYF,TGTGCCAGCAGCCAAACAGGGGTATGGAGAGAGGGAGAGACCCAGTACTTC
-,-,TRBJ2-7,TRBV11-2,CASSPYASQDEQYF,TGTGCCAGCAGTCCTTACGCCAGCCAAGACGAGCAGTACTTC
TRBD1,-,TRBJ2-7,TRBV14,CASSQDRGHEQYF,TGTGCCAGCAGCCAGGACAGGGGCCACGAGCAGTACTTC
TRBD1,-,TRBJ2-3,TRBV7-9,CASRSSAEQGDTDTQYF,TGTGCCAGCAGATCTTCAGCGGAGCAGGGGGACACAGATACGCAGTATTTT
TRBD2,-,TRBJ2-5,TRBV29-1,CSVEDRGGMGRKTQYF,TGCAGCGTTGAAGATCGGGGAGGGATGGGGAGGAAGACCCAGTACTTC
-,-,TRBJ2-1,TRBV29-1,CSAPGEDSYNEQFF,TGCAGCGCTCCGGGAGAAGACTCCTACAATGAGCAGTTCTTC
-,-,TRBJ2-1,TRBV4-3,CASSQEDTSYNEQFF,TGCGCCAGCAGCCAAGAGGATACCTCCTACAATGAGCAGTTCTTC
-,-,TRBJ2-3,TRBV7-9,CASSQSGTSTDTQYF,TGTGCCAGCAGCCAGTCAGGGACTAGCACAGATACGCAGTATTTT
-,-,TRBJ1-4,TRBV5-1,CASSLEVSGAPANEKLFF,TGCGCCAGCAGCTTGGAGGTTTCGGGGGCCCCAGCTAATGAAAAACTGTTTTTT
-,-,TRBJ2-3,TRBV7-2,CASSIENTDTQYF,TGTGCCAGCAGCATCGAAAACACAGATACGCAGTATTTT
TRBD2,once,TRBJ2-1,TRBV29-1,CSVLVWEGNEQFF,TGCAGCGTCCTCGTGTGGGAGGGCAATGAGCAGTTCTTC
-,once,TRBJ1-5,TRBV6-5,CASSYSSGRIRPQHF,TGTGCCAGCAGTTACTCGAGTGGCAGAATCAGACCCCAGCATTTT
TRBD2,-,TRBJ2-3,TRBV27,CASSAGVVATDTQYF,TGTGCCAGCAGTGCGGGAGTCGTAGCTACAGATACGCAGTATTTT